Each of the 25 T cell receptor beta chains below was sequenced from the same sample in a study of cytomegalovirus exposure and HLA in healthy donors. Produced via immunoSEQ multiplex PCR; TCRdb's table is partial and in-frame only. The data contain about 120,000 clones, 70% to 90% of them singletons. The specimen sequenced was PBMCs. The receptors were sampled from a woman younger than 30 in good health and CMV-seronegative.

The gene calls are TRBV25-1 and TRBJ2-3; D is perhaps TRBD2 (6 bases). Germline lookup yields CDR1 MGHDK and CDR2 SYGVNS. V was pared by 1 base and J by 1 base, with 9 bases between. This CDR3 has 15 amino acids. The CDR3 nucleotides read TGTGCCAGCAGTGAATGGGAGGTGGGCACAGATACGCAGTATTTT. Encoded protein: CASSEWEVGTDTQYF.

The DNA for the CDR3 is TGTGCCTGGAGTGACCTCGGACTCACAAGGGCGTACTTC. It yields the protein CAWSDLGLTRAYF. The gene calls are TRBV30 and TRBJ2-7; tentative D call: TRBD2 (5 bases). CDR3 size: 13 residues. Trimming stripped 1 base from V and 12 bases from J, with 19 bases between. Per the germline V gene, CDR1 is GTSNPN and CDR2 is SVGIG (reference sequence). The whole variable domain, filled in from reference TRBV30 and TRBJ2-7, reads SQTIHQWPATLVQPVGSPLSLECTVEGTSNPNLYWYRQAAGRGLQLLFYSVGIGQISSEVPQNLSASRPQDRQFILSSKKLLLSDSGFYLCAWSDLGLTRAYFGPGTRLTVT.

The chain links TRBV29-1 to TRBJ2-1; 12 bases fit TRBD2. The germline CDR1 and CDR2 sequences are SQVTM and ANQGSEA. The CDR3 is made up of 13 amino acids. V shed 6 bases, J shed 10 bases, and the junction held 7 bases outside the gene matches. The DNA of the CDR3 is TGCAGCGTCCTAGCGGGGGGGCCTCGGGAGCAGTTCTTC. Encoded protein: CSVLAGGPREQFF.

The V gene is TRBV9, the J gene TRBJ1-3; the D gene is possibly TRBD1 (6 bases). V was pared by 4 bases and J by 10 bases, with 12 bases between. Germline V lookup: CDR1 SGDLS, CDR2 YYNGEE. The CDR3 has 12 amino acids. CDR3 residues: CASSTNRDTIYF. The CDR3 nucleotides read TGTGCCAGCAGCACCAACAGGGATACCATATATTTT. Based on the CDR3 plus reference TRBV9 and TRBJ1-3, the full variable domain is DSGVTQTPKHLITATGQRVTLRCSPRSGDLSVYWYQQSLDQGLQFLIQYYNGEERAKGNILERFSAQQFPDLHSELNLSSLELGDSALYFCASSTNRDTIYFGEGSWLTVV.

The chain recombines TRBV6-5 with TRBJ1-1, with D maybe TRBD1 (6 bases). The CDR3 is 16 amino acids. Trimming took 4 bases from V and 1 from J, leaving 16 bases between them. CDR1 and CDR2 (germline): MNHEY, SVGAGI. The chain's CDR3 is CASSFTSTGENTEAFF. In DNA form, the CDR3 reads TGTGCCAGCAGTTTTACGTCGACAGGAGAGAACACTGAAGCTTTCTTT.

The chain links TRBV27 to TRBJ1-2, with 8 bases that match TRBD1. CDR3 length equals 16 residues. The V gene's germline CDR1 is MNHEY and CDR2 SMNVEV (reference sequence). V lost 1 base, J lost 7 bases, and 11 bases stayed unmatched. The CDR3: CASSLFPTGDLGGYTF. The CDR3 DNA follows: TGTGCCAGCAGTTTATTCCCGACAGGGGATTTAGGTGGCTACACCTTC.

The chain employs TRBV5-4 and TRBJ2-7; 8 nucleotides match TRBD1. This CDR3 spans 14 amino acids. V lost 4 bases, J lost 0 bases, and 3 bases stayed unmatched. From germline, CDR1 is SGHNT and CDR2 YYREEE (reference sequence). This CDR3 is CASSTGGISYEQYF. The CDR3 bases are TGTGCCAGCAGCACAGGGGGGATCTCCTACGAGCAGTACTTC.

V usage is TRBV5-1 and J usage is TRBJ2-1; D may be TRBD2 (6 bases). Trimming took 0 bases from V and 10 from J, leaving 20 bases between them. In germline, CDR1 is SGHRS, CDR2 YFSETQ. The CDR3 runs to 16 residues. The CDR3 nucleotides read TGCGCCAGCAGCTTGGCCGGAGACGGGGGTAGTTGGGAGCAGTTCTTC. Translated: CASSLAGDGGSWEQFF.

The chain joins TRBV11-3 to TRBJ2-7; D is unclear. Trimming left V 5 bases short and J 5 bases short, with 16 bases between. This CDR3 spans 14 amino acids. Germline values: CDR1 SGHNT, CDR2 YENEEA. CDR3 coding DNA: TGTGCCAGCAGCCCAAGCCCCTACAGTGACGAGCAGTACTTC. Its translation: CASSPSPYSDEQYF.

CDR3 sequence: CASTTRGAQATEAFF. CDR3 nucleotide sequence: TGCGCCAGCACCACACGGGGTGCTCAGGCCACTGAAGCTTTCTTT. V is TRBV4-1 and J is TRBJ1-1; unclear D gene. CDR1 and CDR2 (germline): MGHRA, YSYEKL. This CDR3 contains 15 residues. V lost 7 bases and J 4 bases, leaving 19 bases between the germline ends.

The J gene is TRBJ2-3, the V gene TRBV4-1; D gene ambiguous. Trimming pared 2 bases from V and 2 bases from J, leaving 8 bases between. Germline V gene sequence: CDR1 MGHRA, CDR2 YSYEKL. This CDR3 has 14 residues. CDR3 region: CASSQLQYTDTQYF. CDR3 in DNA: TGCGCCAGCAGCCAATTACAGTACACAGATACGCAGTATTTT.

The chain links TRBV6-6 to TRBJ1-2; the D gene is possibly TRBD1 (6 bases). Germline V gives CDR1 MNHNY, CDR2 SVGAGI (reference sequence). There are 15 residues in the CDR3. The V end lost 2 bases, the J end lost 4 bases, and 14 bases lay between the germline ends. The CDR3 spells CASSYDRTAFYGYTF. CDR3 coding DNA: TGTGCCAGCAGTTACGACCGGACAGCCTTCTATGGCTACACCTTC.

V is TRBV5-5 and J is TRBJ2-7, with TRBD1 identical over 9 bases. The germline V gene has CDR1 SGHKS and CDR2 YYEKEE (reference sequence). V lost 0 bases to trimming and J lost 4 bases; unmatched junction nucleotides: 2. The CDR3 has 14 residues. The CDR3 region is CASSLAGQGYEQYF. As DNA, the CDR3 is TGTGCCAGCAGCTTGGCGGGACAGGGTTACGAGCAGTACTTC. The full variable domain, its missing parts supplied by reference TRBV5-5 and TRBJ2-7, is DAGVTQSPTHLIKTRGQQVTLRCSPISGHKSVSWYQQVLGQGPQFIFQYYEKEERGRGNFPDRFSARQFPNYSSELNVNALLLGDSALYLCASSLAGQGYEQYFGPGTRLTVT.

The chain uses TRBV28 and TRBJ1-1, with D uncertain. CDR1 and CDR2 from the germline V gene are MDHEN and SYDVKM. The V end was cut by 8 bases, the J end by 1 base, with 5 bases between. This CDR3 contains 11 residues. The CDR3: CASGGNTEAFF. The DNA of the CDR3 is TGTGCCAGCGGCGGGAACACTGAAGCTTTCTTT.

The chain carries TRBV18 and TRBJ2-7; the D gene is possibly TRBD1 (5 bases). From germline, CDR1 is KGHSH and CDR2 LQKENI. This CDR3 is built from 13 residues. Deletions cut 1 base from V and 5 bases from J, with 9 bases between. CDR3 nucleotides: TGTGCCAGCTCACCACAGGGGTTCAACGAGCAGTACTTC. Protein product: CASSPQGFNEQYF.

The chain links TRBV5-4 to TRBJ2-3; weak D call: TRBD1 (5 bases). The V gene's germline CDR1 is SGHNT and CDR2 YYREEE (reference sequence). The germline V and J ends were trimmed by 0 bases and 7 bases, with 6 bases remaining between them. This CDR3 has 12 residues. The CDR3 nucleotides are TGTGCCAGCAGCTTGGCAGGGAATACGCAGTATTTT. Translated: CASSLAGNTQYF.

CDR3 sequence: CASRISGQTNYNEQFF. The CDR3 nucleotides are TGTGCCAGCAGAATCTCCGGACAAACTAACTACAATGAGCAGTTCTTC. V gene TRBV27 combines with J gene TRBJ2-1; D possibly corresponds to TRBD1 (5 bases). Germline CDR1 is MNHEY and CDR2 is SMNVEV (reference sequence). V lost 6 bases to trimming and J lost 3 bases, with 18 bases between them. The CDR3 has 16 residues.

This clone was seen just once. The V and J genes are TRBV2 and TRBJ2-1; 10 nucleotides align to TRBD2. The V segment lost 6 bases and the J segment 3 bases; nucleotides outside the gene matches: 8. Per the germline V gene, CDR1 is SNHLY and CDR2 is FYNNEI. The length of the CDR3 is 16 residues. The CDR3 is CASRASGRAVYNEQFF. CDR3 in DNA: TGTGCCAGCAGGGCAAGCGGGAGGGCCGTCTACAATGAGCAGTTCTTC.

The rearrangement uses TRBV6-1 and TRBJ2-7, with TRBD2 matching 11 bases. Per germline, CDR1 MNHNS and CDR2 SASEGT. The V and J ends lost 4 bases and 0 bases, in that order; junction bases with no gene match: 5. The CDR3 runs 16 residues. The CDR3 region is CASSVGLAGGSYEQYF. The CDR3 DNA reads TGTGCCAGCAGTGTAGGGCTAGCGGGGGGCTCCTACGAGCAGTACTTC.

The CDR3 DNA reads as TGTGCCAGCAGCTTAGTCGGGAACGAGCAGTACTTC. The encoded protein is CASSLVGNEQYF. V is TRBV7-8 and J is TRBJ2-7; D is perhaps TRBD2 (5 bases). Germline CDR1 reads SGHVS; CDR2 reads FQNEAQ. This CDR3 comprises 12 residues. The germline V and J ends were trimmed by 1 base and 5 bases, with 6 bases remaining between them.

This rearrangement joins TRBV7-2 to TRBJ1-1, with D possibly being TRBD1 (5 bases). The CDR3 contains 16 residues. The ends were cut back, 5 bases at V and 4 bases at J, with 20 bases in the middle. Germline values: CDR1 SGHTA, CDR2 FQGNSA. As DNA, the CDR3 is TGTGCCAGCAGCAACTATCGGAACCGGAGGGGCACTGAAGCTTTCTTT. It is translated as CASSNYRNRRGTEAFF.

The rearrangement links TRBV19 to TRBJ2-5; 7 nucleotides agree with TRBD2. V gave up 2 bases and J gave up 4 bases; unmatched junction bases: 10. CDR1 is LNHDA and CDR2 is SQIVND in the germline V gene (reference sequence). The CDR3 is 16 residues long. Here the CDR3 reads CASSISGLVPGETQYF. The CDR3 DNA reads TGTGCCAGTAGTATAAGTGGACTAGTCCCTGGAGAGACCCAGTACTTC.

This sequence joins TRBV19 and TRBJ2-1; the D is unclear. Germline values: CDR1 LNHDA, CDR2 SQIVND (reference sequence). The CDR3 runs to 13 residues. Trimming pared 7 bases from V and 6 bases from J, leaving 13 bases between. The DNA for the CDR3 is TGTGCCAGTAACCAACGAGAGAGCAATGAGCAGTTCTTC. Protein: CASNQRESNEQFF.

The CDR3 sequence: CASSRTGVGQPQHF. The CDR3 DNA reads as TGTGCCAGCAGCCGGACAGGGGTGGGTCAGCCCCAGCATTTT. V gene TRBV6-1 combines with J gene TRBJ1-5, with 9 bases that match TRBD1. CDR3 length: 14 amino acids. Trimming removed 6 bases from V and 6 bases from J; junction bases left unmatched: 6. In germline, CDR1 is MNHNS, CDR2 SASEGT.

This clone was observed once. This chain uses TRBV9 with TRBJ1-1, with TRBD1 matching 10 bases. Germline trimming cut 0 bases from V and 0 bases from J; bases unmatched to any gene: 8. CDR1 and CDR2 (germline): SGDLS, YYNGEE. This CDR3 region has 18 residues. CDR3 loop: CASSVGLTGGQVNTEAFF. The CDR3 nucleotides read TGTGCCAGCAGCGTAGGTCTGACAGGGGGCCAAGTGAACACTGAAGCTTTCTTT.